This T cell receptor (beta chain) was found in a study of early T cells in non-severe SARS-CoV-2 infection. Each single cDNA molecule received a unique molecular identifier. Via MiXCR, TCRdb re-called the 5' RACE reads, giving one row per CDR3 protein. The sample lists about 62,000 distinct CDR3 sequences, about 9.9% seen once, with approximately 1.1% in the top ten. V was clipped by 2 bases and J by 5 bases; unmatched bases: 15. Germline CDR1 and CDR2: SGHDT and YYEEEE. The CDR3 covers 18 residues. The chain employs TRBV5-6 and TRBJ1-3, with 8 bases fitting TRBD1. Material: whole blood. The receptor comes from an adult who was a healthcare worker with PCR-confirmed SARS-CoV-2 infection or an uninfected control (not recorded which). The CDR3 DNA is TGTGCCAGCAGCTTAGGGACGGGACAGGAACTCCTTAGAAACACCATATATTTT. This codes for CASSLGTGQELLRNTIYF.